Sequencing of this T cell receptor (beta chain) was carried out in a study of blood T cell repertoires in COVID-19 (dated by TCRdb to 2020 to 2021). About the investigation overall: Samples from collaborators originated in the United States, Italy and Spain and spanned both the acute and convalescent phases of COVID-19. The dataset comprised deeply sampled blood TCRbeta repertoires from subjects exposed to, actively infected with, or recovered from COVID-19. The repertoires were released in a freely available public database intended as a resource for research on the immune response to SARS-CoV-2. The material from the prospective study consisted of cDNA or gDNA derived from T cells, B-cell-depleted T cells, or PBMCs. The samples were drawn from two sources: the first 160 participants of the ongoing ImmuneRACE study, and 1,200 or so subjects contributed by 6 global collaborators. Where available, HLA class I and class II types were taken from metadata supplied by the sample provider and were not determined by assay-based typing. Nearly every sample came with metadata listing a de-identified subject ID, COVID-19 status, age in years and sex.

Overall results and qualifications from the work: The quantity of clinical and demographic metadata differed by source and by participant and was supplied without curation.

Participants in the prospective study were aged roughly 18 to 89 years, lived in 20 to 30 United States geographic areas, and enrolled through a virtual design. In the prospective study, participants were assigned to cohorts based on the clinical history participants reported in a screening survey and a study questionnaire. Exposed participants had been in contact, within 2 weeks of entering the study, with a person who had a PCR-confirmed or clinician-diagnosed case of COVID-19. In the prospective study, whole blood, serum and a nasopharyngeal or oropharyngeal swab were collected from each participant by mobile phlebotomists. Participants in the prospective study had the option to provide additional blood draws and questionnaires over a roughly 2-month period. Prospective study blood samples were shipped either frozen or at room temperature before DNA extraction. TCRbeta CDR3 regions were amplified from genomic DNA by means of the immunoSEQ Assay, a bias-controlled multiplex PCR. The authors processed their data as follows. The number of nucleated cells in each sample was estimated by amplification of reference gene primers within the assay. To quantify the absolute abundance of each unique TCRbeta CDR3 rearrangement, sequence reads were collapsed and filtered. Productive Simpson clonality was computed per sample as the square root of Simpson's diversity index over productive rearrangements. What TCRdb holds here is the immuneACCESS table cut down to in-frame rearrangements. Part of the clones is not present; checked against another copy, under half of the missing clones reflect an unresolved V gene, and the others are unexplained. That table supplies the V and J calls and clone size; D and trimming were determined from the DNA. The sample data list about 180,000 clones, and 80% of these were observed just once. The ten largest make up 13% to 15% of the sample.

V lost 1 base and J lost 4 bases; the stretch between them is 13 bases long. Spanning cysteine to phenylalanine, the CDR3 consists of 15 amino acids. Only the CDR3 portion is preserved as DNA: 45 bases, with reading frame beginning at the first base. CDR1 is given as MNHNS and CDR2 as SASEGT, both from the germline V gene. This clone was counted only a few times. There is no known antigen for this receptor. No much larger clone is present one base from it, and per-base qualities are unavailable. The sequence joins TRBV6-1 to TRBJ1-2; the best D guess is TRBD1, with 6 bases matching. The sequence derives from a man aged 55 to 70 who had been exposed to COVID-19. The sample comprised PBMCs or T cells enriched from blood (not recorded which). CDR3 region: CASSEGRGRGYGYTF. The sequenced DNA is TGTGCCAGCAGTGAAGGTCGAGGCAGGGGCTATGGCTACACCTTC.